This T cell receptor (beta chain) was identified in a study of T-cell reconstitution after alpha-beta-depleted transplantation in children. Using unique molecular identifiers, the investigators prepared the TCRbeta library. MiXCR, applied by TCRdb to the PCR reads, yields one record per CDR3 protein. In the table there are some 240,000 distinct CDR3 sequences, 9% to 10% of which are singletons. This clonotype was seen only a few times. Sample: PBMCs from the stem cell graft donor, taken from the stem cell graft. This TCR was recovered from a human donor who donated a stem cell graft to a child with SCID.

DNA of the CDR3: TGCGCCAGCAGCTTGGTGACGGACAGCTATGGCTACACCTTC. It codes for CASSLVTDSYGYTF. This chain links TRBV5-1 with TRBJ1-2; TRBD1 is a possible D gene (6 bases). The V gene lost 0 bases and the J gene lost 4 bases, with 10 bases spanning the gap. Germline assignment: CDR1 SGHRS and CDR2 YFSETQ. The CDR3 consists of 14 residues.